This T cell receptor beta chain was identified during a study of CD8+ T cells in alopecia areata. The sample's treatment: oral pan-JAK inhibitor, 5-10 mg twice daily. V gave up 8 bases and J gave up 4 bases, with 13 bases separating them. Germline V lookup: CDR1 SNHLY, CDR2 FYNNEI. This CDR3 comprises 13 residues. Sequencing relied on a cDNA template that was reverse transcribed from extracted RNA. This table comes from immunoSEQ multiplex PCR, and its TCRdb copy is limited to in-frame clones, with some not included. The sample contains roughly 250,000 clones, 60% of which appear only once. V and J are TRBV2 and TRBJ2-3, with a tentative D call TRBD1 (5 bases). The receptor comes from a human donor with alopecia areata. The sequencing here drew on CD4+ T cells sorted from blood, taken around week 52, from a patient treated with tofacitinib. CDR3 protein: CASGALGADTQYF. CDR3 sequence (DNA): TGTGCCAGCGGGGCCTTAGGGGCAGATACGCAGTATTTT.